One and the same sample provided the 29 T cell receptor beta chains below, sequenced in a study of T cells in Graves' hyperthyroidism and ophthalmopathy. Amplified TCR beta CDR3 regions derived from RNA transcripts. Initially, a first-round RT-PCR of the TCR CDR3 employed the HTBI primer set. TCRdb reprocessed the multiplex PCR reads via MiXCR and lists one record per CDR3 protein. The profile shows 500,000 to 750,000 distinct CDR3 sequences, approximately 15% of them singletons. The sample comprised blood. These receptors originate from a woman under 30 with Graves' ophthalmopathy.

The chain uses TRBV20-1 and TRBJ2-4; D possibly corresponds to TRBD1 (5 bases). The CDR3 has 16 residues. The V end lost 0 bases, the J end lost 0 bases, and 12 bases lay between the germline ends. Germline CDR1 and CDR2: DFQATT and SNEGSKA (reference sequence). CDR3 in DNA: TGCAGTGCTAGAGAAAGGGGCTCCTTAGCCAAAAACATTCAGTACTTC. This encodes CSARERGSLAKNIQYF.

The chain recombines TRBV5-8 with TRBJ2-2; TRBD2 agrees at 10 bases. The CDR3 is 18 residues long. Germline CDR1 and CDR2: SGHTS and YDEGEE. The junction had 15 bases not matched to a gene; V was cut back by 5 bases and J by 5 bases. The CDR3 DNA follows: TGTGCCAGCAGACCCAGGAATTATAGCGGGAGGAGGACCGGGGAGCTGTTTTTT. Translated, it gives CASRPRNYSGRRTGELFF.

This clonotype has at least ten counts. The V and J genes are TRBV24-1 and TRBJ2-3, with 7 nucleotides matching TRBD1. Germline V gives CDR1 KGHDR, CDR2 SFDVKD. Trimming took 9 bases from V and 4 from J; bases not matched to a gene: 6. This CDR3 is 13 amino acids long. CDR3 amino acids: CATEGAVADTQYF. CDR3 DNA: TGTGCCACCGAGGGGGCCGTGGCAGATACGCAGTATTTT.

For the CDR3, the DNA is TGTGCCTGGAGCGCCGGGACTAGCGGGTTTTCCTACAATGAGCAGTTCTTC. Its translation is CAWSAGTSGFSYNEQFF. This chain joins TRBV30 and TRBJ2-1, with 12 bases aligning to TRBD2. Germline trimming cut 3 bases from V and 1 base from J; bases unmatched to any gene: 7. Germline V gene data show CDR1 as GTSNPN and CDR2 as SVGIG (reference sequence). The CDR3 is 17 amino acids.

This clonotype was recorded at least ten times. The V call is TRBV20-1, the J call TRBJ2-7; no clear D. CDR3 length equals 13 residues. CDR1 is DFQATT and CDR2 is SNEGSKA in the germline V gene (reference sequence). Trimming removed 3 bases at V and 0 bases at J, with 9 bases between. The CDR3 protein is CSASGSRSYEQYF. The CDR3 nucleotides are TGCAGTGCTAGCGGGTCGCGCTCCTACGAGCAGTACTTC.

The chain carries TRBV6-1 and TRBJ1-5; 7 bases align to TRBD1. After removal of 6 bases from V and 3 bases from J, the junction contained 5 bases not matched to a gene. The CDR3 extends over 14 amino acids. Germline lookup yields CDR1 MNHNS and CDR2 SASEGT. The CDR3 DNA reads TGTGCCAGCAGGCCGGGACAGCCCAATCAGCCCCAGCATTTT. Amino acid sequence: CASRPGQPNQPQHF.

This clonotype was counted many times. This chain joins TRBV11-1 and TRBJ2-1; D might be TRBD1 (6 bases). CDR1 and CDR2 (germline): SGHAT, FQDESV (reference sequence). The CDR3 sequence is 14 residues long. With 3 bases removed from V and 9 bases from J, the gap between germline ends came to 15 bases. CDR3 sequence: CASSFGQGPGEQFF. The CDR3 nucleotides are TGTGCCAGCAGCTTTGGGCAGGGGCCGGGTGAGCAGTTCTTC.

This clonotype was detected a few times. The chain couples TRBV9 to TRBJ1-5; D is possibly TRBD1 (5 bases). Looked up from germline, CDR1 is SGDLS and CDR2 is YYNGEE. The V end was cut by 3 bases, the J end by 0 bases, with 13 bases between. The CDR3 has 16 residues. The CDR3 spells CASSDGAGSSNQPQHF. CDR3 bases: TGTGCCAGCAGCGACGGGGCAGGGAGTAGCAATCAGCCCCAGCATTTT.

This clonotype was picked up many times. The rearrangement joins TRBV20-1 to TRBJ2-7; 9 bases align to TRBD2. Germline assignment: CDR1 DFQATT and CDR2 SNEGSKA (reference sequence). J was trimmed by 5 bases and V by 1 base; bases with no gene match: 3. CDR3 length: 13 residues. CDR3 sequence: CSARVAGDDEQYF. For the CDR3, the DNA is TGCAGTGCTAGAGTAGCGGGAGACGACGAGCAGTACTTC.

This clonotype was counted many times. The V and J genes are TRBV5-6 and TRBJ2-6, with D perhaps TRBD1 (5 bases). Trimming removed 4 bases at V and 3 bases at J, with 11 bases between. Germline V gene sequence: CDR1 SGHDT, CDR2 YYEEEE. CDR3 size: 15 residues. CDR3 in amino acids: CASSTLTGGANVLTF. Here the CDR3 DNA reads TGTGCCAGCAGCACCCTTACAGGTGGGGCCAACGTCCTGACTTTC.

The V call is TRBV6-1, the J call TRBJ1-5; TRBD1 aligns across 7 bases. Germline assignment: CDR1 MNHNS and CDR2 SASEGT. This CDR3 contains 16 residues. Trimming cost V 5 bases and J 6 bases; bases outside gene matches: 13. CDR3 in DNA: TGTGCCAGCAGTCCACGTAACAGGGGACTGGGTCAGCCCCAGCATTTT. It codes for CASSPRNRGLGQPQHF.

This clonotype came up many times. The V and J genes are TRBV7-9 and TRBJ2-3; D gene uncertain. Per germline, CDR1 SEHNR and CDR2 FQNEAQ (reference sequence). Trimming left V 6 bases short and J 2 bases short, with 6 bases between. CDR3 length: 12 amino acids. CDR3 DNA: TGTGCCAGCAGAAAAACCACAGATACGCAGTATTTT. Translation gives CASRKTTDTQYF.

The genes are TRBV24-1 and TRBJ1-1; 8 positions agree with TRBD1. CDR1 and CDR2 (germline): KGHDR, SFDVKD. This CDR3 has 15 amino acids. The trim removed 2 bases at V and 1 base at J, leaving 2 bases unmatched. The CDR3 spells CATSDSTGGNTEAFF. In nucleotides, the CDR3 is TGTGCCACCAGTGATTCCACAGGGGGGAACACTGAAGCTTTCTTT.

This rearrangement joins TRBV28 to TRBJ1-4, with TRBD1 matching over 8 bases. The ends lost 0 bases at V and 5 bases at J; junction bases unmatched: 5. CDR1 and CDR2 from the germline V gene are MDHEN and SYDVKM. This CDR3 region has 16 residues. In DNA form, the CDR3 reads TGTGCCAGCAGTTTATGGCAGGGGGCACAGAATGAAAAACTGTTTTTT. Translation: CASSLWQGAQNEKLFF.

The chain has TRBV9 and TRBJ2-7; unclear D gene. This CDR3 spans 13 amino acids. Germline V lookup: CDR1 SGDLS, CDR2 YYNGEE. V lost 0 bases and J 3 bases, leaving 7 bases between the germline ends. CDR3 in amino acids: CASSVGLYYEQYF. CDR3 DNA: TGTGCCAGCAGCGTAGGCCTTTACTACGAGCAGTACTTC.

This clonotype appeared many times. The chain carries TRBV7-3 and TRBJ2-2, with 7 bases that match TRBD2. The CDR3 has 14 residues. V lost 2 bases and J lost 6; bases outside the gene matches: 3. Germline V gives CDR1 SGHTA, CDR2 FQGTGA. CDR3 in amino acids: CASSLQGGAGELFF. The CDR3 DNA reads TGTGCCAGCAGCTTACAGGGAGGGGCCGGGGAGCTGTTTTTT.

This clonotype occurred many times. V usage is TRBV11-2 and J usage is TRBJ2-5; no clear D. Germline V CDR1 and CDR2: SGHAT, FQNNGV. The length of the CDR3 is 14 residues. V was cut by 1 base and J by 2 bases, with 8 bases left in between. In DNA, the CDR3 is TGTGCCAGCAGCTTAGGTACTATACAAGAGACCCAGTACTTC. Its protein product is CASSLGTIQETQYF.

The V call is TRBV7-4, the J call TRBJ1-5, with D possibly being TRBD1 (6 bases). The CDR3 is 18 residues long. Germline CDR1 reads SGHVT; CDR2 reads SQSDAQ. V was clipped by 1 base and J by 4 bases, with 20 bases between them. CDR3 in amino acids: CASSLEPGQGGPNQPQHF. The CDR3 DNA sequence: TGTGCCAGCAGCTTAGAGCCCGGACAAGGGGGGCCTAATCAGCCCCAGCATTTT.

This clonotype was counted at least ten times. V gene TRBV9 combines with J gene TRBJ2-2; D call uncertain. This CDR3 has 14 amino acids. The germline CDR1 and CDR2 sequences are SGDLS and YYNGEE. V was shortened by 4 bases and J by 6 bases, with 13 bases between the two germline ends. The CDR3: CASSPRQDAGELFF. CDR3 DNA sequence: TGTGCCAGCAGCCCTCGGCAGGATGCCGGGGAGCTGTTTTTT.

In its sample, this clonotype was seen a few times. This sequence joins TRBV4-2 and TRBJ1-2, with unresolved D. The germline gives CDR1 LGHNA, CDR2 YNFKEQ. The CDR3 totals 17 residues. Trimming pared 5 bases from V and 0 bases from J, leaving 19 bases between. The CDR3 protein is CASSASWTANANYGYTF. The CDR3 DNA sequence: TGTGCCAGCAGCGCAAGCTGGACGGCGAATGCTAACTATGGCTACACCTTC.

Written as DNA, the CDR3 is TGTGCCACCAGTGACGGGACAGGGGGGGAAGCTTTCTTT. Protein sequence: CATSDGTGGEAFF. This chain uses TRBV24-1 with TRBJ1-1, with 11 nucleotides matching TRBD1. The trim removed 4 bases at V and 8 bases at J, leaving 2 bases unmatched. From germline, CDR1 is KGHDR and CDR2 SFDVKD. CDR3 length: 13 amino acids.

This rearrangement joins TRBV7-2 to TRBJ2-3, with TRBD2 matching over 13 bases. Trimming took 1 base from V and 0 from J; bases not matched to a gene: 7. CDR3 length: 19 residues. CDR1 is SGHTA and CDR2 is FQGNSA in the germline V gene. CDR3 loop: CASSLDISGLAGSTDTQYF. In DNA, the CDR3 is TGTGCCAGCAGCTTAGACATCTCGGGACTAGCGGGGAGCACAGATACGCAGTATTTT.

This clonotype was seen more than once but under ten times. The chain carries TRBV29-1 and TRBJ2-7; 7 nucleotides line up with TRBD2. The CDR3 extends over 18 amino acids. The ends lost 4 bases at V and 5 bases at J; junction bases unmatched: 23. Looked up from germline, CDR1 is SQVTM and CDR2 is ANQGSEA. The CDR3 nucleotides are TGCAGCGTTGGGGGTGTGGCGGGGTCGGGAGGAGCCAGCCACGAGCAGTACTTC. This gives the protein CSVGGVAGSGGASHEQYF.

A word on this clonotype: A much bigger clone sits one base away, suggesting this may be a read error. The J gene is TRBJ2-2, the V gene TRBV7-2; 11 nucleotides agree with TRBD2. V shed 5 bases, J shed 4 bases, and the junction held 3 bases outside the gene matches. The CDR3 runs 15 residues. Germline-derived CDR1 and CDR2 are SGHTA and FQGNSA. Here the CDR3 reads CASSAGLAVTGELFF. In DNA form, the CDR3 reads TGTGCCAGCAGCGCGGGACTAGCGGTCACCGGGGAGCTGTTTTTT.

There are many counts of this clonotype. This rearrangement joins TRBV6-1 to TRBJ2-7; D is possibly TRBD1 (6 bases). Trimming left V 6 bases short and J 5 bases short, with 11 bases between. The V gene's germline CDR1 is MNHNS and CDR2 SASEGT. This CDR3 has 12 amino acids. CDR3 nucleotides: TGTGCCAGCAGCGTCTCAGGGGACGAGCAGTACTTC. It is translated as CASSVSGDEQYF.

This clonotype was observed many times. The CDR3 reads CASSRVRDSRDQYF. Written as DNA, the CDR3 is TGTGCCAGCAGTCGGGTTCGGGACTCCCGGGACCAGTACTTC. The V gene is TRBV12-3 or TRBV12-4, the J gene TRBJ2-5, with TRBD2 as a possible D gene (6 bases). The CDR3 consists of 14 residues. With 5 bases removed from V and 10 bases from J, the gap between germline ends came to 20 bases.

This clonotype was found many times. V gene TRBV30 combines with J gene TRBJ2-5, with 14 bases aligning to TRBD2. Trimming removed 3 bases from V and 2 bases from J; junction bases left unmatched: 2. This CDR3 spans 15 amino acids. Germline V gene sequence: CDR1 GTSNPN, CDR2 SVGIG (reference sequence). CDR3 DNA: TGTGCCTGGAGCCGACTAGCGGGAGGGCAAGAGACCCAGTACTTC. As protein: CAWSRLAGGQETQYF.

This clonotype was detected ten times or more. V is TRBV20-1 and J is TRBJ1-1; D gene unclear. This CDR3 has 11 residues. V lost 3 bases to trimming and J lost 4 bases, with 6 bases between them. Germline values: CDR1 DFQATT, CDR2 SNEGSKA (reference sequence). Written as DNA, the CDR3 is TGCAGTGCTAGGCGGGTCACTGAAGCTTTCTTT. Translating gives CSARRVTEAFF.

This clonotype has more than one count but fewer than ten. The chain has TRBV6-1 and TRBJ1-4; possible D gene TRBD1, 5 bases. Germline V gene sequence: CDR1 MNHNS, CDR2 SASEGT. The CDR3 is 14 amino acids. Trimming cost V 4 bases and J 4 bases, with 10 bases left between them. The CDR3 spells CASSGGVSNEKLFF. In DNA, the CDR3 is TGTGCCAGCAGTGGAGGGGTCAGTAATGAAAAACTGTTTTTT.